Here is one T cell receptor beta chain with its context. The clone's antigen remains unknown. No clone much larger than this one lies a single base away; base qualities are absent. For every enrolled patient, mismatch repair deficiency was confirmed by either polymerase chain reaction or immunohistochemistry. TCR sequencing was performed for a few patients who responded to pembrolizumab therapy. The phase II trial prospectively evaluated PD-1 blockade with pembrolizumab in advanced mismatch repair-deficient cancers, independent of tissue of origin. Peripheral blood T cell samples were gathered serially, both before PD-1 blockade started and at multiple time points afterward. Blood sampling times were reported as weeks after the first pembrolizumab dose. Library creation used the immunoSEQ multiplex PCR assay. The source is immuneACCESS, and TCRdb retained only in-frame sequences with V and J called. Part of the clones is not carried over; for the studies checked, unresolved V genes explain less than half of this, and the remainder is unexplained. Present in this sample are around 52,000 clones, 81% of which were seen just once. The ten largest clones represent more than 8% of the sample.

The record originates from a study of PD-1 blockade in mismatch repair-deficient tumors (dated by TCRdb to the late 2010s). Context from the whole study: Between late 2013 and September 2016, approximately 90 consecutive patients with some 12 mismatch repair-deficient cancer types, all previously treated and progressing, were enrolled in the trial. Deep sequencing of TCR CDR3 regions was used to track tumor-associated T cell clones in peripheral blood of patients responding to PD-1 blockade. Overall results and qualifications from the work: Clones residing in the tumor, which were often undetectable in blood before treatment, expanded quickly after pembrolizumab and then contracted, generally before radiologic responses.

Sequenced here: peripheral blood, sampled 20 weeks after starting pembrolizumab. The sequence was collected from an adult with mismatch repair-deficient cancer.

Read as DNA, the sequence is TGTGCCAGCAGCTTACAGTACGGGGGGAGCGAGCAGTACTTC. This codes for CASSLQYGGSEQYF. The rearrangement joined TRBV7-8 to TRBJ2-7; 7 of the junction bases match TRBD2. The germline V gene sets CDR1 to SGHVS and CDR2 to FQNEAQ. From its cysteine to its phenylalanine, the CDR3 spans 14 amino acids. Only CDR3 DNA is held: 42 bases, read in frame from base 1. V lost 2 bases and J lost 6 bases, and the count of bases not matched to a germline gene is 7.